The text below deals with one T cell receptor (beta chain). The specificity of this receptor is unknown. No base qualities exist here, and no much larger clone lies one base off it. The intended sense of this specimen's time point label: pretreatment peripheral blood. A total of under 30 patients with locally advanced or metastatic urothelial carcinoma, treated at Memorial Sloan Kettering on a trial protocol, made up the cohort. Peripheral blood mononuclear cells were collected pretreatment and during treatment, with between 1 and 8 total time points per patient. The Qiagen DNeasy Blood extraction kit was used to purify genomic DNA from total PBMCs and from tumor samples. PBMCs were collected pretreatment and during treatment, and were isolated and stored as previously described. Synthetic TCR analog templates were spiked into each PCR so that absolute template abundance could be estimated from read counts. The immunoSEQ assay was used to amplify TCRbeta CDR3 regions from genomic DNA with bias-controlled V and J gene primers. Sequencing of rearranged TCRbeta segments was performed at approximately 20X coverage. The paper's processing steps were these. Clustering was used to correct sequencing errors, and CDR3s were annotated against IMGT so that V, D and J genes could be assigned. Downstream analyses used only productive TCRbeta rearrangements, leaving out any out-of-frame or stop-codon sequences. To compute clonality, Shannon entropy was normalized by the log of the number of unique productive sequences and then subtracted from one. Fisher's exact test with Benjamini-Hochberg correction, at a threshold of adjusted p below 0.01, was used to find clones that differed between time points or between blood and tumor. As stored in TCRdb, this immuneACCESS dataset retains in-frame rearrangements with V and J assigned. A fraction of the clones does not appear; measured against another copy, unresolved V genes explain less than half of the discrepancy, and the remainder lacks a known reason. V and J calls and clone size are those listed in that table; D and trimming were worked out from the DNA. This sample gives approximately 45,000 clones in total; roughly 80% of them show up just once. Of the sample, approximately 1.9% is held by the ten largest clones.

The CDR3 sequence holds 15 residues, the cysteine and phenylalanine included. Only the CDR3 region is kept as DNA, spanning 45 bases read in frame from base 1. Trimming takes 0 bases off V and 8 bases off J; junction bases not matched to a gene: 6. CDR1 and CDR2 (SGHRS, YFSETQ) derive from the germline V gene. These data come from a study of PD-L1 blockade in urothelial cancer (dated by TCRdb to between 2016 and 2019). At the level of the whole study: All patients started therapy in the mid-2010s and received atezolizumab 1,200 mg intravenously every 3 weeks. About nine tenths of the roughly 29 patients were males with bladder-origin urothelial cancer, and 18 of 29 reported a prior smoking history. An ECOG performance status of 0 or 1 was recorded for the patients, and 0 to 3 prior chemotherapy regimens had been received by the patients. Blood samples were analyzed at 3 weeks after treatment start (second dose) and at 6 weeks after treatment start. Blood samples gave median yields of approximately 130,000 T cells and 82,636 unique TCRs, along with a median clonality of approximately 0.084. The study was an exploratory multi-omic analysis of somatic, immune and clinical correlates of response to PD-L1 blockade with atezolizumab in urothelial cancer. Pretreatment tumor samples, along with matched peripheral blood collected serially before and after atezolizumab treatment, underwent TCR sequencing. Durable clinical benefit meant progression-free survival longer than 6 months, and TCR features were also tested against progression-free and overall survival. In the same patients, pretreatment tumors underwent whole exome sequencing and RNA sequencing in addition to TCR sequencing. Durable clinical benefit was achieved by nine patients and was not achieved by 20 patients. Under 30 patients had pretreatment blood TCR-seq, about 25 had at least one posttreatment blood collection, and about 25 had tumor TCR-seq.

The paper as a whole reports these results and caveats: Small sample size (n ≈ 29) and many exploratory analyses mean the results are intended to be hypothesis-generating. Greater expansion of tumor-associated TCR clones in peripheral blood 3 weeks after the start of treatment was observed in patients with durable benefit (n ≈ 22, p = 0.022). A pretreatment peripheral blood TCR clonality below the median was linked to improved progression-free and overall survival.

The origin of this receptor is a man aged 50 or older with urothelial cancer. The chain joins TRBV5-1 to TRBJ2-1; 9 bases in the middle match TRBD2. The specimen comprised PBMCs, sampled around atezolizumab (anti-PD-L1) treatment. The CDR3 reads CASSLGAGGPDEQFF. The DNA sequence is given as TGCGCCAGCAGCTTGGGGGCGGGAGGGCCGGATGAGCAGTTCTTC.